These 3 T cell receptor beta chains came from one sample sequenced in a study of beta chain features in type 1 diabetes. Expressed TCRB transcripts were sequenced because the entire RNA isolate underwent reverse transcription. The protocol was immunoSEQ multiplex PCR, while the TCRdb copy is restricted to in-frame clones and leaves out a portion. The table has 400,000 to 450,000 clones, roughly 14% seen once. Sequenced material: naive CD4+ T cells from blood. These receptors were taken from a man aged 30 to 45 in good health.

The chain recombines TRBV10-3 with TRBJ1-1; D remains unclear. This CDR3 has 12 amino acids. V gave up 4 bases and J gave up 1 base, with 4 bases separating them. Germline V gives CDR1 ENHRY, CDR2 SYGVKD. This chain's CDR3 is CAISGWNTEAFF. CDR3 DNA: TGTGCCATCAGTGGATGGAACACTGAAGCTTTCTTT.

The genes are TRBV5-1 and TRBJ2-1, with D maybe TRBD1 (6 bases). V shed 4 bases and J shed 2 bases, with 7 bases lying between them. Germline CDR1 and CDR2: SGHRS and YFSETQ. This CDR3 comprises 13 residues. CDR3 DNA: TGCGCCAGCAGCGGGACAACCTACAATGAGCAGTTCTTC. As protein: CASSGTTYNEQFF.

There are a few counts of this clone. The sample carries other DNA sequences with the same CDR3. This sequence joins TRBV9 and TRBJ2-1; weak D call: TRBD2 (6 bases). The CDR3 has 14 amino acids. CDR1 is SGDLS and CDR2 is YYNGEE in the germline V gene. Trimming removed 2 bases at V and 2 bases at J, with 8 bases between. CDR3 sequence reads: CASSVEGTYNEQFF. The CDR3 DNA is TGTGCCAGCAGCGTGGAGGGAACCTACAATGAGCAGTTCTTC.